This is a list of T cell receptor beta chains from one sample in a study of identical twins. Using its own MiXCR run on the 5' RACE reads, TCRdb lists one record per CDR3 protein. The data hold 240,000 or so distinct CDR3 sequences, with about 13% observed a single time. The same sample was also used in a study of yellow fever vaccine responses in identical twins.

The sequencing sample was made of memory (CD45RO+) T cells sorted from blood. Receptors were obtained from a young woman in good health. Each CDR3 is given with its conserved first and last residue. The order of the fields is J gene, D gene, V gene, CDR3 protein. A D gene is named only where the DNA matches it firmly.

TRBJ2-3 TRBD2 TRBV7-6 CASSPRLAGGHTDTQYF
TRBJ2-6 - TRBV7-2 CASSSGGAGANVLTF
TRBJ2-2 - TRBV12-1 CASSFERIAPGSCFF
TRBJ2-3 TRBD1 TRBV7-8 CASSLGGQGSTDTQYF
TRBJ2-5 TRBD2 TRBV20-1 CSAPRAVAGQETQYF
TRBJ2-7 - TRBV20-1 CSARDGGKGLYEQYF
TRBJ2-7 TRBD2 TRBV27 CASIRLAGVEGEQYF
TRBJ2-7 - TRBV11-2 CATGTNPYEQYF
TRBJ2-1 - TRBV5-1 CASSLVGQGGNEQFF
TRBJ2-1 - TRBV21-1 CASRQSQNSLEDPTGSYNEQFF
TRBJ2-7 - TRBV3-1 CASSQGTGNEQYF